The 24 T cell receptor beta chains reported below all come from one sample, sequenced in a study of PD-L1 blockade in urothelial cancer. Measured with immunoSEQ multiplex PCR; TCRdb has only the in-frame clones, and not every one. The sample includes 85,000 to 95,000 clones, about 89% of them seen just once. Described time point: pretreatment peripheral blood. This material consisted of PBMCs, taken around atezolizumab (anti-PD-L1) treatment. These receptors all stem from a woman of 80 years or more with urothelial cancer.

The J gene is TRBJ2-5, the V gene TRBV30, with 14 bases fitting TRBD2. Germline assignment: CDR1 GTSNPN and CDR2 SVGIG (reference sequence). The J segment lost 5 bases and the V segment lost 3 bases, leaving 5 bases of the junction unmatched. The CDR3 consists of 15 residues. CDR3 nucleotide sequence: TGTGCCTGGAGCGGGACTAGCGGGAGAGGGGAGACCCAGTACTTC. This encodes CAWSGTSGRGETQYF. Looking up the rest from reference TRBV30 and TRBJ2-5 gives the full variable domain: SQTIHQWPATLVQPVGSPLSLECTVEGTSNPNLYWYRQAAGRGLQLLFYSVGIGQISSEVPQNLSASRPQDRQFILSSKKLLLSDSGFYLCAWSGTSGRGETQYFGPGTRLLVL.

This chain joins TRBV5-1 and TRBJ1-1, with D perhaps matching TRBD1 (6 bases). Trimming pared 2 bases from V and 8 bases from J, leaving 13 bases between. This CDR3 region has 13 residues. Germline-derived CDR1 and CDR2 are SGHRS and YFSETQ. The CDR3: CASSFTTDREAFF. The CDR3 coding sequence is TGCGCCAGCAGCTTTACCACGGACAGAGAAGCTTTCTTT.

CDR3 nucleotide sequence: TGTGCCAGTGGACACTATAGCAATCAGCCCCAGCATTTT. Translation: CASGHYSNQPQHF. The rearrangement links TRBV19 to TRBJ1-5, with D tentatively TRBD1 (5 bases). This CDR3 is 13 amino acids long. V was pared by 8 bases and J by 0 bases, with 8 bases between. Germline V lookup: CDR1 LNHDA, CDR2 SQIVND (reference sequence).

The CDR3 reads CASSHTSKLYNEQFF. CDR3 nucleotide sequence: TGTGCCAGCAGCCACACTAGCAAACTCTACAATGAGCAGTTCTTC. The rearrangement uses TRBV14 and TRBJ2-1; weak D call: TRBD2 (6 bases). Germline-derived CDR1 and CDR2 are SGHDN and FVKESK. There are 15 residues in the CDR3. The V gene lost 3 bases and the J gene lost 3 bases, with 12 bases spanning the gap.

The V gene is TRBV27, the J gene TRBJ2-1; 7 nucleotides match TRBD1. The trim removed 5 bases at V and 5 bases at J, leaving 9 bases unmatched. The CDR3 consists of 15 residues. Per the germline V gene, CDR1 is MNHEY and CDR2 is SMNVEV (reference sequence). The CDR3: CASSTRQGPNNEQFF. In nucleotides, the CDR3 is TGTGCCAGCAGTACGAGACAGGGACCTAACAATGAGCAGTTCTTC.

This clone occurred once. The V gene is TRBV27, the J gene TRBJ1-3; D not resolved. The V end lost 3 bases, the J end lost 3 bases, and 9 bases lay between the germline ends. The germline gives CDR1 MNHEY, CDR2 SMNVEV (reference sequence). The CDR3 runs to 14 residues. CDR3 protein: CASSLGSYGNTIYF. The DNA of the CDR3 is TGTGCCAGCAGTTTGGGCAGCTATGGAAACACCATATATTTT.

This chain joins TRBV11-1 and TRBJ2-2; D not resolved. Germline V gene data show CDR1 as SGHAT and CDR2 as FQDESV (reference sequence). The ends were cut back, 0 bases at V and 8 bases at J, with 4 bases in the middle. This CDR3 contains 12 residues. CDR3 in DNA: TGTGCCAGCAGCTTAGCCGCGGGGGAGCTGTTTTTT. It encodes CASSLAAGELFF.

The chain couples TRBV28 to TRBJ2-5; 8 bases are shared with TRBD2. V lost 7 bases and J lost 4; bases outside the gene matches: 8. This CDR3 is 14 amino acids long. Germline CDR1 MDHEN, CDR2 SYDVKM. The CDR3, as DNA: TGTGCCAGCATCGGGGGGGCAAAAGGAGAGACCCAGTACTTC. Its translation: CASIGGAKGETQYF.

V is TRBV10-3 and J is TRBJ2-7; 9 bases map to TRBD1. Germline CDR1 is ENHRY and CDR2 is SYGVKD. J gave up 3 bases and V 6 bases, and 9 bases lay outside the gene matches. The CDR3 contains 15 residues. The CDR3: CAIRPTGTGHYEQYF. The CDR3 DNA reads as TGTGCCATCAGGCCTACCGGGACAGGGCACTACGAGCAGTACTTC.

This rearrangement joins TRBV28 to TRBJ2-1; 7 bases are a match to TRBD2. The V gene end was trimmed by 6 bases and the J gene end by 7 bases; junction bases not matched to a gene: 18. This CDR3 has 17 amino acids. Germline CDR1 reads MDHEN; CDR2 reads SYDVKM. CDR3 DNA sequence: TGTGCCAGCAGCCTGGCGGGGAGGGCCCCGGGCTTTAATGAGCAGTTCTTC. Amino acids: CASSLAGRAPGFNEQFF.

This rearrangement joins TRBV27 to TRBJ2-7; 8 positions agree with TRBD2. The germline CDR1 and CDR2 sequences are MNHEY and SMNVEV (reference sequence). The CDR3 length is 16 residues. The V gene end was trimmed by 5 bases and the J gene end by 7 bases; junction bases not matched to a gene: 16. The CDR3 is CASSARSGLGLYEQYF. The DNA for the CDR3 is TGTGCCAGCAGTGCAAGGTCGGGACTAGGACTTTATGAGCAGTACTTC.

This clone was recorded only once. CDR3 sequence: CASSSVGQPAGEQFF. The CDR3 bases are TGTGCCAGCAGCTCAGTCGGACAGCCTGCGGGTGAGCAGTTCTTC. The rearrangement joins TRBV7-2 to TRBJ2-1; perhaps TRBD1 as D (6 bases). This CDR3 contains 15 residues. The V gene lost 4 bases and the J gene lost 9 bases, with 19 bases spanning the gap. Germline values: CDR1 SGHTA, CDR2 FQGNSA.

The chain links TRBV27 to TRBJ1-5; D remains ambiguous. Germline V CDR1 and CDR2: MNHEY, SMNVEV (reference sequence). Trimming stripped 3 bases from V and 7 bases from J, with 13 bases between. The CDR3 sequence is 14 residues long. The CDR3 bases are TGTGCCAGCAGTTTTCGGGGAGAAGGGCAGCCCCAGCATTTT. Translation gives CASSFRGEGQPQHF.

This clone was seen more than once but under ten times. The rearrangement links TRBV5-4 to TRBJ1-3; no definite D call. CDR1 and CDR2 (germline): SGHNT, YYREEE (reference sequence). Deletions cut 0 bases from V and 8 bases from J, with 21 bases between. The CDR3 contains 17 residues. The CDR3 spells CASSLALGGGRSDTIYF. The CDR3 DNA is TGTGCCAGCAGCTTGGCCCTGGGTGGAGGGCGTTCGGACACCATATATTTT.

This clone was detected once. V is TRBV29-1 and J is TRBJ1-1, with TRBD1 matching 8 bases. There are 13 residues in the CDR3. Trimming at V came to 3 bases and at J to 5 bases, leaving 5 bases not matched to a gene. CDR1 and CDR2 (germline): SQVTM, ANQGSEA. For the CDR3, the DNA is TGCAGCGTTGAGAAGGACAGGGTTACTGAAGCTTTCTTT. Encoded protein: CSVEKDRVTEAFF.

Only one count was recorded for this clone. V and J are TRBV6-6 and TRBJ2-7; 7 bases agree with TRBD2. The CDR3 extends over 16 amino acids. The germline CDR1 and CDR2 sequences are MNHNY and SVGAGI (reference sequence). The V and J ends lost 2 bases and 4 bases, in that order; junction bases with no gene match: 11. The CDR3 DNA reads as TGTGCCAGCAGTTACGGGGGGGAACTAGGGAGGTACGAGCAGTACTTC. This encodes CASSYGGELGRYEQYF.

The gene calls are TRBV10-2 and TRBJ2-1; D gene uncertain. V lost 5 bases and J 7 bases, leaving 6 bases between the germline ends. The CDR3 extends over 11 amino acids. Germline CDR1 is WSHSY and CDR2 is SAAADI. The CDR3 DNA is TGCGCCAGCAGTCCTTCGAATGAGCAGTTCTTC. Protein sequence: CASSPSNEQFF.

CDR3 protein: CASSPPARGHQPQHF. CDR3 bases: TGTGCCAGCAGCCCACCGGCCAGGGGACATCAGCCCCAGCATTTT. The chain uses TRBV7-8 and TRBJ1-5, with D possibly being TRBD1 (6 bases). Germline loops: CDR1 SGHVS, CDR2 FQNEAQ. CDR3 size: 15 residues. V was clipped by 5 bases and J by 5 bases, with 16 bases between them.

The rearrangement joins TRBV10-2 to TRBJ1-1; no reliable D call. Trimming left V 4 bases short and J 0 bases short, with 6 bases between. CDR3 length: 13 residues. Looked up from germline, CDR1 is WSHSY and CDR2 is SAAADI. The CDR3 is CASSAEVNTEAFF. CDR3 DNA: TGCGCCAGCAGTGCCGAGGTGAACACTGAAGCTTTCTTT.

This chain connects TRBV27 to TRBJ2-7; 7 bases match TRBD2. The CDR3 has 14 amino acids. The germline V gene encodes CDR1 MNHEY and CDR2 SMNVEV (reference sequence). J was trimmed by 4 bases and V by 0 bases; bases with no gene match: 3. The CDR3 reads CASSLSRERYEQYF. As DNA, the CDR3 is TGTGCCAGCAGTTTATCGCGGGAGAGGTACGAGCAGTACTTC.

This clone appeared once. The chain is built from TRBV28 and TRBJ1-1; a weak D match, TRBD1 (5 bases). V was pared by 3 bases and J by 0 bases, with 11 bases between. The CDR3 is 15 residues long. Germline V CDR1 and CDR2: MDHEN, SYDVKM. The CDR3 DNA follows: TGTGCCAGCAGTTTTACGTCAGGGATGAACACTGAAGCTTTCTTT. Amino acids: CASSFTSGMNTEAFF. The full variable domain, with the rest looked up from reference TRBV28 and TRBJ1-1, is DVKVTQSSRYLVKRTGEKVFLECVQDMDHENMFWYRQDPGLGLRLIYFSYDVKMKEKGDIPEGYSVSREKKERFSLILESASTNQTSMYLCASSFTSGMNTEAFFGQGTRLTVV.

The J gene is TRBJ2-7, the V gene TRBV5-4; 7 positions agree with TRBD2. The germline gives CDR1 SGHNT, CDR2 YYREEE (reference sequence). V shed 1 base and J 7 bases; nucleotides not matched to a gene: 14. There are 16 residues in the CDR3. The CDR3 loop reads CASSLWGGSTNGEQYF. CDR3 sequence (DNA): TGTGCCAGCAGCTTGTGGGGGGGGAGCACCAATGGGGAGCAGTACTTC.

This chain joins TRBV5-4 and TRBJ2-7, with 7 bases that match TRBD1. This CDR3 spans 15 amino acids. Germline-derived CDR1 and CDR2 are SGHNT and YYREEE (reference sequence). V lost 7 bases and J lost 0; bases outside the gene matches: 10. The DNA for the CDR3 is TGTGCCAGCCAAAGGGACAGCCAAAGCTCCTACGAGCAGTACTTC. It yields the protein CASQRDSQSSYEQYF.

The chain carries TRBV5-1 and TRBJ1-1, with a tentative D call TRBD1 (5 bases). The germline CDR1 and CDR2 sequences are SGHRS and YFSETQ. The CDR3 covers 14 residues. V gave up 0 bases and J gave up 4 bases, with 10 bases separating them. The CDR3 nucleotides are TGCGCCAGCAGCTTGGTGCTGGGGGGCACTGAAGCTTTCTTT. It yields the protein CASSLVLGGTEAFF. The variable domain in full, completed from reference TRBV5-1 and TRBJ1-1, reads KAGVTQTPRYLIKTRGQQVTLSCSPISGHRSVSWYQQTPGQGLQFLFEYFSETQRNKGNFPGRFSGRQFSNSRSEMNVSTLELGDSALYLCASSLVLGGTEAFFGQGTRLTVV.